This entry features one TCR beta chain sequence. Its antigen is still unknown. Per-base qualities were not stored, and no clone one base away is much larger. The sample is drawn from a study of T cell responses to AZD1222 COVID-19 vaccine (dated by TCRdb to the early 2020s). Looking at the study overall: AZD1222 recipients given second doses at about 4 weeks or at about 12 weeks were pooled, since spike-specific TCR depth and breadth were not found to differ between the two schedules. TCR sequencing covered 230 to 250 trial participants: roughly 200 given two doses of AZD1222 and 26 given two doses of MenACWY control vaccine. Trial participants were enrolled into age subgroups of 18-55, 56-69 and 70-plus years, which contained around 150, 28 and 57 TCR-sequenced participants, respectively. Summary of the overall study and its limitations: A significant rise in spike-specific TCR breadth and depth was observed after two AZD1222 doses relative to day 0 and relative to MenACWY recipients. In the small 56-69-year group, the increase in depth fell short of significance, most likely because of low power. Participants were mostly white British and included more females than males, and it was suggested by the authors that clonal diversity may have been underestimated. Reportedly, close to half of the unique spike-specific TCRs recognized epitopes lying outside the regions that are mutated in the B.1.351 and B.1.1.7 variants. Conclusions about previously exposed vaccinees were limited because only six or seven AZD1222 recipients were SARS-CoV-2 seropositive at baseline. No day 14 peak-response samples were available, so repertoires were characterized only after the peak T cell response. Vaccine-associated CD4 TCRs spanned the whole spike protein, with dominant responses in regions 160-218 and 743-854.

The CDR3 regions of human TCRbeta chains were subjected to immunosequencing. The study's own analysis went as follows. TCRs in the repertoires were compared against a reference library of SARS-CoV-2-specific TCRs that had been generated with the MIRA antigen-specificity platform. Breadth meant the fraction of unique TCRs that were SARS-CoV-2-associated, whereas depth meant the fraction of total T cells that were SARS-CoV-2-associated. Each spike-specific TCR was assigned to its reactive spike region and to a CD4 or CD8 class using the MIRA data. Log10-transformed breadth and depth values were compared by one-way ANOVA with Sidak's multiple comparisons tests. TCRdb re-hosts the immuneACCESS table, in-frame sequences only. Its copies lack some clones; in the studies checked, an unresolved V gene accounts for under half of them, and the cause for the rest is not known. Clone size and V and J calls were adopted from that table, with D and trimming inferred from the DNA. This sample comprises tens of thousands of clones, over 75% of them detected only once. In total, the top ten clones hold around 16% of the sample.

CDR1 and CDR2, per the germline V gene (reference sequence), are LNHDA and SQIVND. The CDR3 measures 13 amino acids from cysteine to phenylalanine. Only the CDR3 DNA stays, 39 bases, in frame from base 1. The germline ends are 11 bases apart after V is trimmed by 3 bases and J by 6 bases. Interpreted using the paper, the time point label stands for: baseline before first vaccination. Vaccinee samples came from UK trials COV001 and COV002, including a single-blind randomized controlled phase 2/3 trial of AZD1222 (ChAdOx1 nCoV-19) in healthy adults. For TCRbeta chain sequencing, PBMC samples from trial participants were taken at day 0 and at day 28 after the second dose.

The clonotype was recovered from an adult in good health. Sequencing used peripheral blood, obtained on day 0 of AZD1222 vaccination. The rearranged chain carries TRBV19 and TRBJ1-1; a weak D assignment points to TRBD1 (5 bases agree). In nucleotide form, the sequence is TGTGCCAGTAGTATTAGACAGCGTTCTGAAGCTTTCTTT. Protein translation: CASSIRQRSEAFF.